This T cell receptor (beta chain) was documented in a study of cytomegalovirus exposure and HLA in healthy donors. Study at large: Approximately 180 million T cells yielded more than 95 million unique TCR beta sequences, as an earlier analysis found.

Per germline, CDR1 SGDLS and CDR2 YYNGEE. The CDR3 has 14 amino acids. V was clipped by 4 bases and J by 0 bases, with 11 bases between them. Study outcomes and limitations: Donor immune exposure was known only as CMV serostatus.

Comment on this clone: Its antigen is not identified.

The PCR had 60 Vbeta and 13 Jbeta primers. Profiling relied on immunoSEQ multiplex PCR, and the TCRdb table lists in-frame clones only, not all of them. The sample includes roughly 160,000 clones, about 71% of them seen just once. Specimen: PBMCs. This chain uses TRBV9 with TRBJ2-7; tentatively, D is TRBD2 (5 bases). The TCR originated in a woman aged 25 to 39 in good health and CMV-seronegative. The CDR3 here is CASSPRGSSYEQYF. CDR3 nucleotide sequence: TGTGCCAGCAGCCCCCGGGGAAGCTCCTACGAGCAGTACTTC. The whole variable domain, remainder taken from reference TRBV9 and TRBJ2-7, is DSGVTQTPKHLITATGQRVTLRCSPRSGDLSVYWYQQSLDQGLQFLIQYYNGEERAKGNILERFSAQQFPDLHSELNLSSLELGDSALYFCASSPRGSSYEQYFGPGTRLTVT.